These T cell receptor beta chains were read from a single sample in a study of T cells in localized non-small cell lung cancer. Sequencing used immunoSEQ multiplex PCR; TCRdb keeps in-frame clones, though not all of them. The sample has tens of thousands of clones, 84% seen once. The sequencing here drew on peripheral blood, taken before any cancer treatment. Every receptor here comes from a female donor of 60 years or more with stage I lung adenocarcinoma. Both conserved end residues are part of each CDR3. A D gene is named only where the DNA matches it firmly. Size is stated for part of the rows, as once, few or many counts, or as a class when the clone is expanded.

j_call | clone_size | v_call | d_call | cdr3_nt | cdr3_aa
TRBJ1-2 | - | TRBV9 | - | TGTGCCAGCAGCGTAGTGGGGGGATTGGACTATGGCTACACCTTC | CASSVVGGLDYGYTF
TRBJ1-2 | - | TRBV11-3 | - | TGTGCCAGCAGCTCGTATGCTCTATATGGCTACACCTTC | CASSSYALYGYTF
TRBJ1-3 | - | TRBV7-9 | - | TGTGCCAGCAGCCCCCGAAGTGACTCTGGAAACACCATATATTTT | CASSPRSDSGNTIYF
TRBJ2-1 | few | TRBV4-1 | TRBD2 | TGCGCCAGCAGCCAAGAACCTAGCGGGAGTTTCTACAATGAGCAGTTCTTC | CASSQEPSGSFYNEQFF
TRBJ1-1 | - | TRBV19 | - | TGTGCCAGTAGTATAGGACAGATTGAAGCTTTCTTT | CASSIGQIEAFF
TRBJ2-5 | - | TRBV6-1 | - | TGTGCCAGCAGTGGGGGACGGCGAGAGACCCAGTACTTC | CASSGGRRETQYF
TRBJ2-1 | - | TRBV7-9 | - | TGTGCCAGCAGACCCAGTTTGGGGTTCTTC | CASRPSLGFF
TRBJ2-1 | - | TRBV9 | TRBD2 | TGTGCCAGCAGCGTACTAGCGGGAAACCCTAGGGGTGAGCAGTTCTTC | CASSVLAGNPRGEQFF
TRBJ2-1 | - | TRBV19 | TRBD2 | TGTGCCAGTAACGGACTAGCGGGGGGAAGGGATGAGCAGTTCTTC | CASNGLAGGRDEQFF
TRBJ2-5 | - | TRBV18 | - | TGTGCCAGCTCACGCTCTGCGGACGCACAGGAGACCCAGTACTTC | CASSRSADAQETQYF
TRBJ2-1 | - | TRBV5-6 | - | TGTGCCAGCAGCTTACGAGCGGCTAGCTCCTACAATGAGCAGTTCTTC | CASSLRAASSYNEQFF
TRBJ1-6 | - | TRBV6-1 | - | TGTGCCAGCAGTGTATCCGACCCCCTCCACTTT | CASSVSDPLHF
TRBJ2-3 | - | TRBV7-2 | TRBD2 | TGTGCCAGCAGCTTAGAAAGTTGGCTAGCGGGAGATACGCAGTATTTT | CASSLESWLAGDTQYF
TRBJ2-2 | - | TRBV27 | - | TGTGCCAGCAGTTTTACCTTCACCGGGGAGCTGTTTTTT | CASSFTFTGELFF
TRBJ2-5 | - | TRBV6-5 | - | TGTGCCAGCAGTCATGAGACCCAGTACTTC | CASSHETQYF
TRBJ2-1 | - | TRBV19 | TRBD2 | TGTGCCAGTAGAGGTAGCGGGATCTACAATGAGCAGTTCTTC | CASRGSGIYNEQFF
TRBJ2-7 | - | TRBV28 | TRBD2 | TGTGCCAGCAGTTTCGGGCTAGCGGGAGAGAACGAGCAGTACTTC | CASSFGLAGENEQYF
TRBJ1-2 | - | TRBV10-2 | - | TGCGCCAGCATGACTGACAGCTATGGCTACACCTTC | CASMTDSYGYTF
TRBJ1-4 | - | TRBV7-9 | - | TGTGCCAGCAGCACCGGGACCACTAATGAAAAACTGTTTTTT | CASSTGTTNEKLFF
TRBJ2-2 | - | TRBV19 | - | TGTGCCAGTATGGTACAGGGAAGAACCGGGGAGCTGTTTTTT | CASMVQGRTGELFF
TRBJ1-3 | - | TRBV9 | TRBD1 | TGTGCCAGCAGCGTAGGACAGGGGGCGCTGGGAAACACCATATATTTT | CASSVGQGALGNTIYF
TRBJ2-1 | - | TRBV4-2 | - | TGTGCCAGCAGCCAAGAATGGTTCTCCTACAATGAGCAGTTCTTC | CASSQEWFSYNEQFF
TRBJ1-6 | - | TRBV19 | - | TGTGCCAGTAGGAATCGGAGGGCGGGGGGAGAGTCTTCACCCCTCCACTTT | CASRNRRAGGESSPLHF
TRBJ1-4 | - | TRBV18 | TRBD1 | TGTGCCAGCTCACCCGGACAGGGAGGTAGTGAAAAACTGTTTTTT | CASSPGQGGSEKLFF
TRBJ2-5 | - | TRBV14 | - | TGTGCCAGCAGTCCCGTCAAGGGCCTTCAAGAGACCCAGTACTTC | CASSPVKGLQETQYF
TRBJ2-1 | - | TRBV11-2 | TRBD1 | TGTGCCAGCAGCTTAGCGATTAAGGGGGCGACGCAGTTCTTC | CASSLAIKGATQFF
TRBJ1-2 | - | TRBV19 | - | TGTGCCAGTACCCATATGGAGTTTAACTATGGCTACACCTTC | CASTHMEFNYGYTF
TRBJ2-1 | - | TRBV2 | - | TGTGCCAGCAGTGTGGAAGCGGTGATATCCAATGAGCAGTTCTTC | CASSVEAVISNEQFF